Following are 14 T cell receptor beta chains from one sample sequenced in a study of early stage breast cancer tumors. Some clones are missing from TCRdb's copy, which holds only in-frame ones; the method was immunoSEQ multiplex PCR. The sample has fewer than 70,000 clones, about 80% seen once. The sequenced material came from blood. The receptor set was obtained from a person aged 25 to 39 with breast cancer.

The genes are TRBV6-4 and TRBJ2-2; TRBD2 agrees at 9 bases. Looked up from germline, CDR1 is MRHNA and CDR2 is SNTAGT. This CDR3 is built from 15 residues. J lost 7 bases, V lost 6 bases, and 9 bases had no gene match. The CDR3 nucleotides are TGTGCCAGCAGCCCGGGACTAGCAAATGGCGGGGAGCTGTTTTTT. It codes for CASSPGLANGGELFF.

The chain couples TRBV10-3 to TRBJ2-3, with D unclear. Germline CDR1 and CDR2: ENHRY and SYGVKD. The CDR3 runs 14 residues. The V and J ends lost 2 bases and 4 bases respectively, with 10 bases between them. The CDR3 protein is CAISERRGSDTQYF. The CDR3 DNA is TGTGCCATCAGTGAGCGTCGTGGCTCAGATACGCAGTATTTT.

This clone has a single count. CDR3: CASSGRQGSNTEAFF. In nucleotides, the CDR3 is TGTGCCAGCAGCGGAAGACAGGGGTCGAACACTGAAGCTTTCTTT. The chain recombines TRBV9 with TRBJ1-1, with 8 bases fitting TRBD1. In germline, CDR1 is SGDLS, CDR2 YYNGEE. Losses at the gene ends were 3 bases for V and 1 base for J; bases not matched to a gene: 5. The CDR3 runs 15 residues.

The chain recombines TRBV27 with TRBJ1-5; TRBD1 matches at 7 bases. Germline V gene data show CDR1 as MNHEY and CDR2 as SMNVEV (reference sequence). This CDR3 comprises 16 residues. J lost 7 bases, V lost 1 base, and 10 bases had no gene match. DNA of the CDR3: TGTGCCAGCAGTTTATTGGGAGGGGGCTTTGGGCAGCCCCAGCATTTT. Residues: CASSLLGGGFGQPQHF.

Only one count was recorded for this clone. This chain uses TRBV7-2 with TRBJ2-3; no reliable D call. The germline V gene has CDR1 SGHTA and CDR2 FQGNSA. The length of the CDR3 is 12 residues. Trimming cost V 1 base and J 10 bases, with 9 bases left between them. CDR3 protein: CASSLDARAQYF. The DNA for the CDR3 is TGTGCCAGCAGCTTAGACGCCCGGGCGCAGTATTTT. The whole variable domain, filled in from reference TRBV7-2 and TRBJ2-3, reads GAGVSQSPSNKVTEKGKDVELRCDPISGHTALYWYRQSLGQGLEFLIYFQGNSAPDKSGLPSDRFSAERTGGSVSTLTIQRTQQEDSAVYLCASSLDARAQYFGPGTRLTVL.

CDR3 sequence: CAISDSSSYNEQFF. DNA of the CDR3: TGTGCCATCAGTGACTCGAGCTCCTACAATGAGCAGTTCTTC. The chain links TRBV10-3 to TRBJ2-1, with D hard to call. The germline CDR1 and CDR2 sequences are ENHRY and SYGVKD. The CDR3 has 14 residues. With 3 bases removed from V and 0 bases from J, the gap between germline ends came to 6 bases.

V and J are TRBV6-5 and TRBJ2-3, with a tentative D call TRBD2 (7 bases). Germline V gene sequence: CDR1 MNHEY, CDR2 SVGAGI. Between the trimmed V and J ends, which lost 6 bases and 1 base, there was a span of 11 bases. This CDR3 is built from 14 residues. The CDR3 nucleotides read TGTGCCAGCAGGGAGGGGGGGGGCACAGATACGCAGTATTTT. Its translation: CASREGGGTDTQYF.

V is TRBV7-8 and J is TRBJ2-5, with 10 positions matching TRBD2. The CDR3 is 18 amino acids. V dropped 5 bases and J dropped 3; count of bases not matched to a gene: 15. The germline V gene has CDR1 SGHVS and CDR2 FQNEAQ. CDR3 nucleotide sequence: TGTGCCAGCAGCCTCGTGAGTAGCGGGAGGAGGGAAAAAGAGACCCAGTACTTC. Amino acids: CASSLVSSGRREKETQYF. The whole variable domain, remainder taken from reference TRBV7-8 and TRBJ2-5, is GAGVSQSPRYKVAKRGQDVALRCDPISGHVSLFWYQQALGQGPEFLTYFQNEAQLDKSGLPSDRFFAERPEGSVSTLKIQRTQQEDSAVYLCASSLVSSGRREKETQYFGPGTRLLVL.

This clone was picked up a small number of times. J is TRBJ1-5 and V is TRBV12-5; D is undetermined. The V end lost 7 bases, the J end lost 4 bases, and 14 bases lay between the germline ends. Germline V gives CDR1 LGHNT, CDR2 FRNRAP. The CDR3 covers 14 residues. The CDR3 spells CASALQSLNQPQHF. Written as DNA, the CDR3 is TGTGCTAGTGCCCTCCAGTCCCTAAATCAGCCCCAGCATTTT.

This chain connects TRBV29-1 to TRBJ1-1; D possibly corresponds to TRBD1 (5 bases). The CDR3 loop spans 13 amino acids. Germline values: CDR1 SQVTM, CDR2 ANQGSEA. The ends were cut back, 7 bases at V and 2 bases at J, with 14 bases in the middle. The CDR3: CSGGEVLNTEAFF. In nucleotides, the CDR3 is TGCAGCGGGGGCGAGGTTCTTAACACTGAAGCTTTCTTT.

CDR3 residues: CASSQAHRRMSSYNEQFF. The CDR3 DNA reads as TGCGCCAGCAGCCAAGCCCACAGACGGATGAGCTCCTACAATGAGCAGTTCTTC. The chain combines TRBV4-1 with TRBJ2-1, with D hard to call. Germline V lookup: CDR1 MGHRA, CDR2 YSYEKL. The CDR3 is 18 amino acids. V shed 1 base and J shed 0 bases, with 16 bases lying between them.

The chain joins TRBV6-1 to TRBJ2-3; TRBD2 might be the D (6 bases). The CDR3 extends over 15 amino acids. Germline V gives CDR1 MNHNS, CDR2 SASEGT. V dropped 2 bases and J dropped 1 base, with 10 bases sitting between them. The CDR3 region is CASSEQRARTDTQYF. CDR3 nucleotides: TGTGCCAGCAGTGAACAGCGGGCCCGCACAGATACGCAGTATTTT.

This clone was detected only a few times. The chain links TRBV4-3 to TRBJ1-2; D gene unclear. CDR1 is LGHNA, CDR2 YSLEER, per germline. The V and J ends lost 2 bases and 8 bases respectively, with 12 bases between them. This CDR3 has 13 amino acids. DNA of the CDR3: TGCGCCAGCAGCCAAAACGCGGGTGGCGGCTACACCTTC. Protein product: CASSQNAGGGYTF.

The V and J genes are TRBV6-5 and TRBJ2-7; D perhaps matches TRBD1 (6 bases). V was cut by 8 bases and J by 3 bases, with 17 bases left in between. This CDR3 spans 14 amino acids. Germline V gene data show CDR1 as MNHEY and CDR2 as SVGAGI. Here the CDR3 DNA reads TGTGCCAGCCGGAAAGGGGGTCCCAACTACGAGCAGTACTTC. Protein sequence: CASRKGGPNYEQYF.